This entry features one T cell receptor (beta chain) sequence. What it recognizes is unknown. The junction does not match germline at one end; this may be a read error. The sample originates from a study of T cells in Graves' hyperthyroidism and ophthalmopathy. TCR beta CDR3 regions were amplified from RNA transcripts. The HTBI set primed first-round TCR CDR3 RT-PCR. TCRdb re-called the multiplex PCR reads through MiXCR, storing one row per CDR3 protein. The sample lists over 700,000 distinct CDR3 sequences, about 35% occurring once. The CDR3 contains 17 residues. The germline CDR1 and CDR2 sequences are MNHEY and SVGAGI. Graves' hyperthyroidism qualified as stable when ophthalmopathy did not progress within 18 months. Hyperthyroidism was newly diagnosed in patients aged 18 to 65 (duration under 2 months). Points from the study as a whole: Ophthalmopathy was distinguished from stable hyperthyroidism by 13 V-J signatures. Blood also contained most expanded thyroid clonotypes above 0.001.

This clonotype was obtained from a woman aged 40 to 50 with Graves' hyperthyroidism. The genes are TRBV6-5 and TRBJ2-7; D might be TRBD1 or TRBD2, each matching 5 bases. The specimen sequenced was blood. CDR3 sequence: CAGSYSAVGQGRYEQYF. The CDR3 DNA follows: TGTGCCGGCAGTTACTCGGCCGTCGGGCAGGGACGCTACGAGCAGTACTTC.